Each of the 7 T cell receptor beta chains below was sequenced from the same sample in a study of cytomegalovirus exposure and HLA in healthy donors. The PCR had 60 Vbeta and 13 Jbeta primers. Here immunoSEQ multiplex PCR was the method, and the copy in TCRdb shows in-frame clones only, minus some. The repertoire consists of roughly 99,000 clones, with about 72% occurring once and the leading ten covering roughly 2.3%. Sequenced: PBMCs. The origin of the receptors is a young man in good health and CMV-seronegative.

The chain is built from TRBV2 and TRBJ1-2; D not resolved. The CDR3 sequence is 18 residues long. Per germline, CDR1 SNHLY and CDR2 FYNNEI. V lost 6 bases and J lost 0, with 23 bases in between. The CDR3 DNA sequence: TGTGCCAGCAGCCCGGGGTCGGGGTACGGCGGAGCTAACTATGGCTACACCTTC. Translated: CASSPGSGYGGANYGYTF.

The chain has TRBV5-1 and TRBJ1-2; TRBD1 might be the D (5 bases). This CDR3 comprises 13 residues. Germline CDR1 SGHRS, CDR2 YFSETQ. V dropped 2 bases and J dropped 7 bases, with 12 bases sitting between them. The CDR3 protein is CASSFLRASGYTF. The CDR3 region has the DNA TGCGCCAGCAGCTTTCTCAGGGCCTCTGGCTACACCTTC.

A few counts support this clone. The chain couples TRBV6-5 to TRBJ2-7, with 7 bases aligning to TRBD1. This CDR3 contains 13 residues. V trimming: 6 bases; J trimming: 6 bases; junction bases outside the gene matches: 8. CDR1 is MNHEY, CDR2 SVGAGI, per germline. CDR3 DNA: TGTGCCAGCAGGCCCTCAGGGGGTAGCGAGCAGTACTTC. Its translation: CASRPSGGSEQYF.

The chain joins TRBV7-3 to TRBJ2-1, with a weak D call TRBD1 (6 bases). The CDR3 totals 13 residues. CDR1 and CDR2 (germline): SGHTA, FQGTGA. Trimming pared 1 base from V and 12 bases from J, leaving 13 bases between. CDR3 region: CASSLSRTVGQFF. The CDR3 nucleotides read TGTGCCAGCAGCTTAAGCCGGACAGTAGGGCAGTTCTTC.

The chain is built from TRBV5-1 and TRBJ1-1, with TRBD1 as a possible D gene (6 bases). CDR3 length: 16 residues. The germline V gene has CDR1 SGHRS and CDR2 YFSETQ. V gave up 3 bases and J gave up 1 base, with 16 bases separating them. The CDR3 protein is CASSSTGRPPNTEAFF. The CDR3 DNA follows: TGCGCCAGCAGCTCAACAGGGCGGCCACCGAACACTGAAGCTTTCTTT.

This sequence joins TRBV4-2 and TRBJ1-6; a weak D match, TRBD1 (5 bases). Trimming left V 2 bases short and J 9 bases short, with 8 bases between. The CDR3 length is 13 residues. Germline V gives CDR1 LGHNA, CDR2 YNFKEQ. The CDR3 sequence is CASSQTRVSPLHF. The CDR3 bases are TGTGCCAGCAGCCAAACCAGGGTTTCACCCCTCCACTTT.

This clone was counted only a few times. V is TRBV12-5 and J is TRBJ1-2; weak D call: TRBD1 (5 bases). CDR3 length equals 13 residues. V was cut by 2 bases and J by 6 bases, with 10 bases left in between. Germline V gene lookup returns CDR1 LGHNT and CDR2 FRNRAP. Written as DNA, the CDR3 is TGTGCTAGTGGTTTGCAGGGTGTGCATGGCTACACCTTC. Its protein product is CASGLQGVHGYTF.